The 18 T cell receptor beta chains reported below all come from one sample, sequenced in a study of T cell repertoires in cytomegalovirus infection. Antigens for these TCRs are unknown. TCRdb re-called the reads through MiXCR, storing one row per CDR3 protein. The table lists hundreds of thousands of distinct CDR3 sequences, roughly 30% of them singletons, with roughly 13% in the top ten. The sample in question was cultured CD8+ T cells from PBMCs, obtained from culture after CMV antigen stimulation. These receptors originate from a human donor in good health (CMV status not recorded). Some clones in this sample may be carry-over from other donors' samples.

The table lists this clonotype with a few counts. The chain joins TRBV4-3 to TRBJ2-1; D is perhaps TRBD1 or TRBD2 (5 bases each). The CDR3 has 15 residues. Trimming removed 4 bases at V and 2 bases at J, with 12 bases between. Germline V CDR1 and CDR2: LGHNA, YSLEER. The CDR3 is CASSRDGGTYNEQFF. The CDR3 DNA reads as TGCGCCAGCAGCCGGGACGGCGGAACCTACAATGAGCAGTTCTTC.

This clonotype was recorded once. The J gene is TRBJ2-7, the V gene TRBV20-1; 8 nucleotides match TRBD2. The junction had 4 bases not matched to a gene; V was cut back by 6 bases and J by 0 bases. CDR1 is DFQATT and CDR2 is SNEGSKA in the germline V gene (reference sequence). The CDR3 has 13 amino acids. CDR3 sequence (DNA): TGCAGTGCCCGGACTAGCCTCTCCTACGAGCAGTACGTC. It specifies CSARTSLSYEQYV.

This clonotype was detected only a few times. This sequence joins TRBV2 and TRBJ2-1; D is unresolved. This CDR3 has 16 amino acids. The V end was cut by 2 bases, the J end by 0 bases, with 11 bases between. Germline loops: CDR1 SNHLY, CDR2 FYNNEI. The CDR3 region is CASSERSASSYNEQFF. The CDR3 nucleotides read TGTGCCAGCAGTGAAAGGTCAGCAAGCTCCTACAATGAGCAGTTCTTC.

This clonotype showed up just a few times. The chain is built from TRBV27 and TRBJ2-7; D might be TRBD1 (5 bases). V was cut by 5 bases and J by 3 bases, with 14 bases left in between. The CDR3 has 14 residues. In germline, CDR1 is MNHEY, CDR2 SMNVEV (reference sequence). CDR3 coding DNA: TGTGCCAGCAGTCCGACGGACACCTACTACGAGCAGTACGTC. Translated: CASSPTDTYYEQYV.

The CDR3: CASSGLAGETTDTQYF. The DNA for the CDR3 is TGTGCCAGCAGTGGACTAGCGGGGGAGACCACAGATACGCAGTATTTT. The chain combines TRBV12-3 or TRBV12-4 with TRBJ2-3; TRBD2 aligns across 13 bases. The trim removed 5 bases at V and 2 bases at J, leaving 4 bases unmatched. CDR3 length equals 16 residues.

This chain links TRBV27 with TRBJ2-1; D not certain. CDR3 length equals 14 residues. V lost 5 bases and J 7 bases, leaving 15 bases between the germline ends. Germline V gives CDR1 MNHEY, CDR2 SMNVEV (reference sequence). CDR3 DNA sequence: TGTGCCAGCAGTCCATCGGTCGCCTTGAATGAGCAGTTCTTC. As protein: CASSPSVALNEQFF.

The rearrangement joins TRBV6-5 to TRBJ2-1; 7 bases align to TRBD2. Germline-derived CDR1 and CDR2 are MNHEY and SVGAGI. There are 16 residues in the CDR3. After removal of 0 bases from V and 4 bases from J, the junction contained 6 bases not matched to a gene. For the CDR3, the DNA is TGTGCCAGCAGTTACTCGTCTAGCGGTCTATACAATGAGCAGTTCTTC. Its translation is CASSYSSSGLYNEQFF.

The chain recombines TRBV6-5 with TRBJ1-1, with D unresolved. This CDR3 comprises 17 residues. The germline CDR1 and CDR2 sequences are MNHEY and SVGAGI. V lost 2 bases and J lost 1, with 17 bases in between. The CDR3, as DNA: TGTGCCAGCAGTTACAGGCAGCCCCCCAGCGGGAACACTGAAGCTTTCTTT. This gives the protein CASSYRQPPSGNTEAFF.

CDR3 region: CASSQATLASYEQYF. DNA of the CDR3: TGCGCCAGCAGCCAAGCTACACTAGCATCCTACGAGCAGTACTTC. The chain combines TRBV4-1 with TRBJ2-7; TRBD2 might be the D (6 bases). V gave up 1 base and J gave up 1 base, with 11 bases separating them. Germline lookup yields CDR1 MGHRA and CDR2 YSYEKL. This CDR3 spans 15 amino acids.

This clonotype showed up just a few times. The genes are TRBV7-6 and TRBJ2-3; 8 bases align to TRBD1. Germline V gene lookup returns CDR1 SGHVS and CDR2 FNYEAQ. V was clipped by 1 base and J by 1 base; unmatched bases: 7. The CDR3 spans 17 residues. The CDR3 sequence: CASSLGASRGRTDTQYF. In DNA form, the CDR3 reads TGTGCCAGCAGCTTAGGCGCGTCCAGGGGGCGCACAGATACGCAGTATTTT. The full variable domain, its missing parts supplied by reference TRBV7-6 and TRBJ2-3, is GAGVSQSPRYKVTKRGQDVALRCDPISGHVSLYWYRQALGQGPEFLTYFNYEAQQDKSGLPNDRFSAERPEGSISTLTIQRTEQRDSAMYRCASSLGASRGRTDTQYFGPGTRLTVL.

A remark on this clonotype: One base away lies a much larger clone, so this may be a sequencing read error. The chain links TRBV6-1 to TRBJ2-1; D is perhaps TRBD2 (5 bases). Looked up from germline, CDR1 is MNHNS and CDR2 is SASEGT. The CDR3 has 15 residues. The CDR3 DNA reads TGTGCCAGCAGTGAAGCTGTGGACTCCTACGATGAGCAGTTCTTC. Its protein product is CASSEAVDSYDEQFF.

This clonotype was observed once. The rearrangement joins TRBV29-1 to TRBJ2-5; tentatively, D is TRBD2 (5 bases). The V gene's germline CDR1 is SQVTM and CDR2 ANQGSEA. With 5 bases removed from V and 5 bases from J, the gap between germline ends came to 12 bases. This CDR3 region has 12 residues. The CDR3 nucleotides are TGCAGCGTTCCCGGGATCGGGGAGACCCAGTACTTC. Protein product: CSVPGIGETQYF.

The rearrangement links TRBV6-1 to TRBJ2-7; D is unresolved. The ends were cut back, 4 bases at V and 2 bases at J, with 18 bases in the middle. From germline, CDR1 is MNHNS and CDR2 SASEGT. The CDR3 length is 16 residues. CDR3 sequence: CASSVLTMAEAYEQYF. The CDR3 DNA reads TGTGCCAGCAGTGTACTCACCATGGCAGAAGCCTACGAGCAGTACTTC.

V is TRBV9 and J is TRBJ1-2; no clear D gene. From germline, CDR1 is SGDLS and CDR2 YYNGEE. This CDR3 has 12 residues. V lost 5 bases, J lost 5 bases, and 10 bases lay in between. The CDR3 loop reads CASSTDTYGYTF. The CDR3 DNA reads as TGTGCCAGCAGTACAGACACTTATGGCTACACCTTC. Together with reference TRBV9 and TRBJ1-2, the CDR3 gives the full variable domain: DSGVTQTPKHLITATGQRVTLRCSPRSGDLSVYWYQQSLDQGLQFLIQYYNGEERAKGNILERFSAQQFPDLHSELNLSSLELGDSALYFCASSTDTYGYTFGSGTRLTVV.

Note on this clonotype: The germline gene is not matched at one end of the junction; a read error may be the cause. The rearrangement uses TRBV6-2 or TRBV6-3 and TRBJ1-2; D is possibly TRBD1 (6 bases). The germline CDR1 and CDR2 sequences are MNHEY and SVGEGT. The CDR3 runs to 21 residues. CDR3 in amino acids: CASNYPGRDGDMRRANYGYTF. The CDR3 DNA is TGTGCCAGCAATTACCCCGGTAGGGACGGGGACATGCGGAGAGCTAACTATGGCTACACCTTC.

The rearrangement links TRBV7-9 to TRBJ2-7; D gene unclear. The CDR3 has 14 amino acids. Trimming removed 7 bases from V and 2 bases from J, with 15 bases in between. CDR1 and CDR2 from the germline V gene are SEHNR and FQNEAQ (reference sequence). Here the CDR3 reads CASNPPVPPYEQYF. The CDR3 coding sequence is TGTGCCAGCAACCCCCCTGTTCCGCCCTACGAGCAGTACTTC. Full variable domain (missing parts from reference TRBV7-9 and TRBJ2-7): DTGVSQNPRHKITKRGQNVTFRCDPISEHNRLYWYRQTLGQGPEFLTYFQNEAQLEKSRLLSDRFSAERPKGSFSTLEIQRTEQGDSAMYLCASNPPVPPYEQYFGPGTRLTVT.

There are many counts of this clonotype. The rearrangement uses TRBV7-8 and TRBJ2-3, with TRBD2 matching 9 bases. With 3 bases clipped from V and 6 bases from J, the junction kept 4 bases outside the gene matches. The CDR3 is made up of 14 amino acids. Germline CDR1 reads SGHVS; CDR2 reads FQNEAQ. The DNA of the CDR3 is TGTGCCAGCAGCTTCCTAGCGGGGCCCGATACGCAGTATTTT. Residues: CASSFLAGPDTQYF.

This clonotype showed up many times. The chain couples TRBV7-2 to TRBJ2-1; D is ambiguous. The CDR3 has 16 residues. Trimming left V 1 base short and J 5 bases short, with 15 bases between. Germline loops: CDR1 SGHTA, CDR2 FQGNSA. In nucleotides, the CDR3 is TGTGCCAGCAGCTTAGGTCCGCGGACCGTTAACAATGAGCAGTTCTTC. It encodes CASSLGPRTVNNEQFF. The entire variable domain, with the rest obtained from reference TRBV7-2 and TRBJ2-1, is as follows: GAGVSQSPSNKVTEKGKDVELRCDPISGHTALYWYRQSLGQGLEFLIYFQGNSAPDKSGLPSDRFSAERTGGSVSTLTIQRTQQEDSAVYLCASSLGPRTVNNEQFFGPGTRLTVL.